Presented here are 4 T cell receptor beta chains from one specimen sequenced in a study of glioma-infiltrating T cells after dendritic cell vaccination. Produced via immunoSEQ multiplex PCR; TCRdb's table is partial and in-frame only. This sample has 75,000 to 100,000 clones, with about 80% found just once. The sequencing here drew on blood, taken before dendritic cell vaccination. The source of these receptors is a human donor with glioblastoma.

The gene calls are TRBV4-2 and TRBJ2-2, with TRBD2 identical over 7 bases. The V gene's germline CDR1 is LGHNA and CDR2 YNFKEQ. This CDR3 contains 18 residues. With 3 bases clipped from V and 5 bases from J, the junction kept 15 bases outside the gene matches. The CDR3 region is CASSQSSKAGMLTGELFF. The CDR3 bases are TGTGCCAGCAGCCAGTCCAGTAAAGCGGGGATGTTAACCGGGGAGCTGTTTTTT.

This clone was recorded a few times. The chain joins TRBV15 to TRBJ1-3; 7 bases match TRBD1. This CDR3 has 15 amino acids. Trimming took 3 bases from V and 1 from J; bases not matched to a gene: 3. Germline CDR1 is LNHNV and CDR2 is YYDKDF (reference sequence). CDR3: CATSRTGPSGNTIYF. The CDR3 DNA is TGTGCCACCAGCAGGACAGGGCCATCTGGAAACACCATATATTTT.

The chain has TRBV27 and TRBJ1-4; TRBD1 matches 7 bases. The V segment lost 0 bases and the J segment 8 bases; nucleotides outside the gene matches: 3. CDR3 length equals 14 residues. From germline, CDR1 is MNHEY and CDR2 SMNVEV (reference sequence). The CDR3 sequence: CASSLSRQGEKLFF. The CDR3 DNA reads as TGTGCCAGCAGTTTATCGCGACAGGGCGAAAAACTGTTTTTT.

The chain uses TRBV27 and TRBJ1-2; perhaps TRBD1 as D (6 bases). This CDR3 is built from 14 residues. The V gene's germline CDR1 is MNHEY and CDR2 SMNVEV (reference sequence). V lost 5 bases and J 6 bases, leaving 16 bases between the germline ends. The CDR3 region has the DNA TGTGCCAGCAGTGCGCAGGGGAATGGCCATGGCTACACCTTC. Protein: CASSAQGNGHGYTF.